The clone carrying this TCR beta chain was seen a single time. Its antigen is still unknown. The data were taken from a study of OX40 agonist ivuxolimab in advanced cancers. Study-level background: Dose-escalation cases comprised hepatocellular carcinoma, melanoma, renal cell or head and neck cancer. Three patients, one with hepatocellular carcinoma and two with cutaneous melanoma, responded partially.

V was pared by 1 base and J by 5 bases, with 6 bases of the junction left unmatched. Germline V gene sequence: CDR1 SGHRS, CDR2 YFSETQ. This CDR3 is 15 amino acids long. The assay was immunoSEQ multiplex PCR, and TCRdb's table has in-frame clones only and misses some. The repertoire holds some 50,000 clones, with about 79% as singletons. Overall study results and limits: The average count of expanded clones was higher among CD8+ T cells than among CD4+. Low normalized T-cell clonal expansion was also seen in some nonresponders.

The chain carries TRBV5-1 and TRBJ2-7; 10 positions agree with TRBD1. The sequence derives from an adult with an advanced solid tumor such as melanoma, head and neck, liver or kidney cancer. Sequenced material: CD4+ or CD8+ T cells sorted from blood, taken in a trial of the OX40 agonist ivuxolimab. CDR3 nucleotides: TGCGCCAGCAGCTTGTTTGGGACAGGGGACGACGAGCAGTACTTC. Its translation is CASSLFGTGDDEQYF.